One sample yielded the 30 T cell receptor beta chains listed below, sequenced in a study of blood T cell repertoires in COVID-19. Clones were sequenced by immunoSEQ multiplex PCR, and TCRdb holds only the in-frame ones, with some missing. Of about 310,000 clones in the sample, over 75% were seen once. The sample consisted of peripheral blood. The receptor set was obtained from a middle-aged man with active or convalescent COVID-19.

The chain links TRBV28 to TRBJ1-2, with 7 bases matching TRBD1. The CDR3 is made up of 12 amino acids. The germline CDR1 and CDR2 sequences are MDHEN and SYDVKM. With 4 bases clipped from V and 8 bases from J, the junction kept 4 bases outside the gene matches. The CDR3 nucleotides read TGTGCCAGCAGTTCAGGGGGACGAGGCTACACCTTC. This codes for CASSSGGRGYTF.

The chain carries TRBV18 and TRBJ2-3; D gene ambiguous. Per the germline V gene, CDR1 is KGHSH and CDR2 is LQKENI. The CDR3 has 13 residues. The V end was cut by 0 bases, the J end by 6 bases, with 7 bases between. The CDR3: CASSPPSGDTQYF. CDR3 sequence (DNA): TGTGCCAGCTCACCACCCTCCGGGGATACGCAGTATTTT.

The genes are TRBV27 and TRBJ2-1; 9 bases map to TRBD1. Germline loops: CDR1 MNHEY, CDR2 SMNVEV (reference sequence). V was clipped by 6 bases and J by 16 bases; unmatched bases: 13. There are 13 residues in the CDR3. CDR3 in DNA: TGTGCCAGCAGATGGCAACAGGGGGCTTCGGCTTTCTTC. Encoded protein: CASRWQQGASAFF.

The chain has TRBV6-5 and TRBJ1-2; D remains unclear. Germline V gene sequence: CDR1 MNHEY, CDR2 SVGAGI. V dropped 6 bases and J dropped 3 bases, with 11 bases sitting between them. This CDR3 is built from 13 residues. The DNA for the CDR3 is TGTGCCAGCAGCCGCGGCACTGACTATGGCTACACCTTC. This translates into CASSRGTDYGYTF.

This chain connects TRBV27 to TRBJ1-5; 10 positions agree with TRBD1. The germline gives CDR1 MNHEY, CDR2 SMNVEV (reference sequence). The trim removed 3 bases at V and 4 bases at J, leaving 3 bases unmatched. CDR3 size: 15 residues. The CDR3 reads CASSLLGQGNQPQHF. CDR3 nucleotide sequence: TGTGCCAGCAGTTTGTTGGGACAGGGGAATCAGCCCCAGCATTTT.

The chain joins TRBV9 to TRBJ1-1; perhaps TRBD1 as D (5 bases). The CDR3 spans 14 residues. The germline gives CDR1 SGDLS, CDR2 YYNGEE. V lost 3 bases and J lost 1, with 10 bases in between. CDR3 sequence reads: CASSEGQTNTEAFF. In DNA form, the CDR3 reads TGTGCCAGCAGCGAGGGGCAGACGAACACTGAAGCTTTCTTT.

CDR3 sequence reads: CASSWDSSYEQYF. The DNA of the CDR3 is TGTGCCAGCAGCTGGGACAGCTCCTACGAGCAGTACTTC. The chain is built from TRBV7-2 and TRBJ2-7; 7 bases fit TRBD1. Germline assignment: CDR1 SGHTA and CDR2 FQGNSA. Trimming removed 4 bases from V and 0 bases from J; junction bases left unmatched: 0. The CDR3 is made up of 13 amino acids.

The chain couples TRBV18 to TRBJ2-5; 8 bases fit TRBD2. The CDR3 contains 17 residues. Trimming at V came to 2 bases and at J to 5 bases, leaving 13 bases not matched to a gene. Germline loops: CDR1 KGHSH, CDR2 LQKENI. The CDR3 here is CASSPKLRGAIGETQYF. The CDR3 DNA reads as TGTGCCAGCTCACCAAAATTGCGGGGGGCCATCGGGGAGACCCAGTACTTC.

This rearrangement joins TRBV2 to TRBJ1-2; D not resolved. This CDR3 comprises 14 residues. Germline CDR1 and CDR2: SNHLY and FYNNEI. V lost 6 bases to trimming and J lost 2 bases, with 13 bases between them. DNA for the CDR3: TGTGCCAGCAGAGAAAGAGAAATCAACTATGGCTACACCTTC. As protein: CASREREINYGYTF.

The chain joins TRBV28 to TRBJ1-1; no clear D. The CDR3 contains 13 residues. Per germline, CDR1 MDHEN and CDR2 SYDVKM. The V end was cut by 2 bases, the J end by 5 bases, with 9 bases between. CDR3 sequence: CASSLIMETEAFF. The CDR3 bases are TGTGCCAGCAGTTTAATTATGGAGACTGAAGCTTTCTTT.

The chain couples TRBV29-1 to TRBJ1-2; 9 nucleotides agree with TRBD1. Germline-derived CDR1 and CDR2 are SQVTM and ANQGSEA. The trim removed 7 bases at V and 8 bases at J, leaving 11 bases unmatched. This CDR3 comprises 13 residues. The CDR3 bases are TGCAGCGGGGGGGACAGGGAAGGTAAAGGCTACACCTTC. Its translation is CSGGDREGKGYTF.

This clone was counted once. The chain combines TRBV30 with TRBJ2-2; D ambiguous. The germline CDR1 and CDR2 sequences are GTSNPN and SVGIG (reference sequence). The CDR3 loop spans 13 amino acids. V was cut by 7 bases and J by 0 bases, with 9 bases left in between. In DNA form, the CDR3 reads TGTGCCTTAGACACGTCGAACACCGGGGAGCTGTTTTTT. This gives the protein CALDTSNTGELFF.

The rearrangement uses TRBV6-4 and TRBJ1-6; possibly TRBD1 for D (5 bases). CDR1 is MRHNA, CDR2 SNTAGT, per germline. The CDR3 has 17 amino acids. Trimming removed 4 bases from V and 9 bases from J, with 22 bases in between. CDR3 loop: CASSGTPGGLGISPLHF. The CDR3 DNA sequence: TGTGCCAGCAGTGGGACTCCCGGGGGTTTAGGTATTTCACCCCTCCACTTT.

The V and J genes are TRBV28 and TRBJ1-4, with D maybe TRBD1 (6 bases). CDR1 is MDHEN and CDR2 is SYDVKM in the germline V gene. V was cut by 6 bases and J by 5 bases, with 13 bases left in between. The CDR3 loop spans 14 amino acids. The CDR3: CASSSTGTNEKLFF. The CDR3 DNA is TGTGCCAGCAGCTCAACAGGGACCAATGAAAAACTGTTTTTT.

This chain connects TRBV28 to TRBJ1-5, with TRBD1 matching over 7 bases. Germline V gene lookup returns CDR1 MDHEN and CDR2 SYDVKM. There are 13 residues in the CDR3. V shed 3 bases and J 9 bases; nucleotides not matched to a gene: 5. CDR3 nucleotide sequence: TGTGCCAGCAGTTTCAGGGGGGCATGGCCCCAGCATTTT. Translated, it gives CASSFRGAWPQHF.

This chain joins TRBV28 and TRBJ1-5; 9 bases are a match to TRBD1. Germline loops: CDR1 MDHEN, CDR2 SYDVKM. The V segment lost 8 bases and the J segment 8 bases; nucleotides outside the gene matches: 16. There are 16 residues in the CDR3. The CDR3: CASLTGGASPLKPQHF. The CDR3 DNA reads TGTGCCAGCCTAACAGGGGGCGCGTCCCCCCTAAAGCCCCAGCATTTT.

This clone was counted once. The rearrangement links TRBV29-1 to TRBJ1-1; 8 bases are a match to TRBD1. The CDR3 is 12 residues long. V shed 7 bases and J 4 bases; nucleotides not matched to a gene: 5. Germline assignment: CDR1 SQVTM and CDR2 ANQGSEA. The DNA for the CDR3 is TGCAGCGCAGACAGGGGTTCCACTGAAGCTTTCTTT. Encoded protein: CSADRGSTEAFF.

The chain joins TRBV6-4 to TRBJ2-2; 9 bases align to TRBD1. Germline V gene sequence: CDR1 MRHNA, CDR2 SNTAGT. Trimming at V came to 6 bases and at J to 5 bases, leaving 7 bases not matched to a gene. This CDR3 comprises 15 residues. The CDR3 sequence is CASRPGQGDTGELFF. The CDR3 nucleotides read TGTGCCAGCAGACCGGGACAGGGAGATACCGGGGAGCTGTTTTTT.

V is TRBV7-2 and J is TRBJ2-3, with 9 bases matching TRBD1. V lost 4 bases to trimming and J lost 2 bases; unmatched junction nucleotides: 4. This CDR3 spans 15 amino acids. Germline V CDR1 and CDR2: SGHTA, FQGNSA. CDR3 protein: CASSSTGGNTDTQYF. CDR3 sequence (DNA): TGTGCCAGCAGCTCGACAGGGGGAAACACAGATACGCAGTATTTT.

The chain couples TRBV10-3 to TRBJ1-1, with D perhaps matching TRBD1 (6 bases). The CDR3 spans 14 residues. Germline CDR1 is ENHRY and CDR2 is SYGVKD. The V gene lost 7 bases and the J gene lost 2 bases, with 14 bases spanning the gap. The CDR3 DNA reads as TGTGCCATCAAAGGGACAATGGGAAACACTGAAGCTTTCTTT. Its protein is CAIKGTMGNTEAFF.

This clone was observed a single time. The CDR3 nucleotides read TGTGCCAGCAGGGGGGCGGTACAAGAGACCCAGTACTTC. Its protein is CASRGAVQETQYF. This chain connects TRBV6-5 to TRBJ2-5, with TRBD1 as a possible D gene (6 bases). V was shortened by 6 bases and J by 2 bases, with 10 bases between the two germline ends. This CDR3 has 13 amino acids. CDR1 is MNHEY, CDR2 SVGAGI, per germline.

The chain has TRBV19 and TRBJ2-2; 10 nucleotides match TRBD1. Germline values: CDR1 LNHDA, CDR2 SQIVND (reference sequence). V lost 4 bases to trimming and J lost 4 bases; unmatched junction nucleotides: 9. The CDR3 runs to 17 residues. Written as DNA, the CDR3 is TGTGCCAGTAGTACACCACCGGGACAGGGGATCACCGGGGAGCTGTTTTTT. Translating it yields CASSTPPGQGITGELFF. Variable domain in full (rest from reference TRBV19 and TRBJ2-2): DGGITQSPKYLFRKEGQNVTLSCEQNLNHDAMYWYRQDPGQGLRLIYYSQIVNDFQKGDIAEGYSVSREKKESFPLTVTSAQKNPTAFYLCASSTPPGQGITGELFFGEGSRLTVL.

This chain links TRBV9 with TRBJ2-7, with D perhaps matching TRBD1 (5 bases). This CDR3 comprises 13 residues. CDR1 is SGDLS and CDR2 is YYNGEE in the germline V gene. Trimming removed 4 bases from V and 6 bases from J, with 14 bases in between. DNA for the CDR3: TGTGCCAGCAGCCTGGGGCCGGACGGCGAGCAGTACTTC. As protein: CASSLGPDGEQYF.

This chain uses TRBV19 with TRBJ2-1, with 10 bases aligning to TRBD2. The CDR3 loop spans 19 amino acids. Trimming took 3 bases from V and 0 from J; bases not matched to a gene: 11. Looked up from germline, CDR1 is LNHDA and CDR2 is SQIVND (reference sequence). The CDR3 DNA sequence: TGTGCCAGTAGTATCTCGTTTGGGACTAGCGATAACTCCTACAATGAGCAGTTCTTC. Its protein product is CASSISFGTSDNSYNEQFF.

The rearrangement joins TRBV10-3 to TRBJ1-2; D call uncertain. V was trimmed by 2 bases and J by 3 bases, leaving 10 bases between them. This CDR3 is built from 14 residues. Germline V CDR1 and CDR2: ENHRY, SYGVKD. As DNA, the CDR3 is TGTGCCATCAGTGAGCTTGAGGGCCACTATGGCTACACCTTC. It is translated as CAISELEGHYGYTF.

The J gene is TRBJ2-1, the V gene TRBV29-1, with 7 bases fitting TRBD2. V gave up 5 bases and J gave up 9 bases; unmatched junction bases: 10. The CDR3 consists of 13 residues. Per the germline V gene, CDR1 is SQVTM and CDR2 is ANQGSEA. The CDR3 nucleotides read TGCAGCGTTTGGGGGGGGTTGGGGCGTGAGCAGTTCTTC. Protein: CSVWGGLGREQFF.

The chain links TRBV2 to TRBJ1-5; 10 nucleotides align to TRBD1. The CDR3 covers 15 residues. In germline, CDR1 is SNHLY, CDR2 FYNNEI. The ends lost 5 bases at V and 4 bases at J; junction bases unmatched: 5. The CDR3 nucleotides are TGTGCCAGCAGTCCAACGGGACAGGGGAATCAGCCCCAGCATTTT. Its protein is CASSPTGQGNQPQHF.

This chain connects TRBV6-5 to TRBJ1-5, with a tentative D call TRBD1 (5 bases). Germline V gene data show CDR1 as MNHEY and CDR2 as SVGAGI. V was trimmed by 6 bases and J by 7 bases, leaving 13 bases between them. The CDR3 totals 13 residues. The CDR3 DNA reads TGTGCCAGCAGCCCCGGGGGGGACCAGCCCCAGCATTTT. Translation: CASSPGGDQPQHF.

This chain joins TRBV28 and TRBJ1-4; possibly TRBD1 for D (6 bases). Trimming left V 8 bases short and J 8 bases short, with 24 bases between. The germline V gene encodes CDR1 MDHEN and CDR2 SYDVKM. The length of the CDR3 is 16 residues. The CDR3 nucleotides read TGTGCCAGCTCATATTTTGGGGGGGGCGCCGAGGAAAAACTGTTTTTT. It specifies CASSYFGGGAEEKLFF.

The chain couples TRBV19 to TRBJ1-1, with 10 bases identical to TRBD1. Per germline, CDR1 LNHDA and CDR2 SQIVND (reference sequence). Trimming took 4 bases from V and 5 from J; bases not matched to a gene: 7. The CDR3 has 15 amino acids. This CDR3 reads CASSKPGQGYTEAFF. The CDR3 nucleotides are TGTGCCAGTAGTAAGCCGGGACAGGGGTATACTGAAGCTTTCTTT.